The TCR beta chain described here comes from a study of immune heterogeneity within non-small cell lung tumors (dated by TCRdb to 2016 to 2018). Turning to the overall study: By histology, the tumors included roughly 11 non-squamous carcinomas, a few squamous cell carcinomas and 1 tumor not otherwise specified. Neoantigen binding to each patient's HLA alleles was predicted with netMHCpan-3.0 for mutant peptides of 8 to 11 amino acids. To look at intratumoral immune heterogeneity, the study ran whole-exome sequencing, RNA-seq and TCR beta repertoire sequencing on several spatially distinct regions taken from every NSCLC tumor. Transcriptome data were available for just about 40 loci from 12 patients, whereas TCR repertoire analysis spanned fewer than 60 tumor loci from roughly 14 patients. Results the study describes overall, beyond this receptor: High-frequency TCR beta clonotypes were found to be largely distinct between individual patients. Within a patient, the same dominant CDR3B clonotypes appeared at multiple loci, but different tumor locations also contained unique high-frequency clones. Local T-cell repertoire clonality showed a statistically significant but moderate positive correlation with local tumor mutational burden (R around 0.31).

For the TCR template, genomic DNA was extracted from bulk tumor tissue, and approximately 600 ng of gDNA was amplified for each sample. Multiple biopsies per primary tumor were taken during surgery, spaced as far apart as possible within the tumor mass. The study cohort was described as untreated, and the patients were newly diagnosed NSCLC cases having curative surgery. The donors were about 15 patients with newly diagnosed non-small cell lung cancer who were having surgery with curative intent. A couple of independent pathologists examined the resected tumor masses. Only DNA and RNA samples of high quality went on to sequencing. Based on its abundance in the sample, this clonotype is medium-sized (0.01 to 0.1%). No antigen is known for it. Base quality data are lacking; no much larger clone is found one base away. A multiplex PCR system amplified the TCR beta CDR3 region, with a first 10-cycle round using 32 V-gene forward and 13 J-gene reverse primers. First-round PCR used a QIAGEN Multiplex PCR Kit, and primer sequences were filed in Chinese patent CN105087789A. A second PCR round added Illumina universal primers using the Phusion High-Fidelity PCR Kit. The TCR libraries underwent paired-end sequencing with a read length of 151 bp on the Illumina HiSeq X Ten platform. For the original study's pipeline: Cutadapt removed reads without multiplex PCR primers, PEAR merged read pairs, and MiXCR with default settings called CDR3 regions. Repertoire diversity was assessed by Shannon entropy, and clonality was calculated as one minus the Shannon entropy divided by the ln of the count of productive unique sequences. Dominant or high-frequency T-cell clones were defined as clonotypes at frequencies of at least 0.5%. In TCRdb, the public reads were trimmed at Q25 with fastp and aligned with MiXCR, with productive beta chains retained. One record per CDR3 amino acid sequence lists the most common genes and DNA. None of the V and J calls come from the authors' own analysis; TCRdb made them. The sample has 5,000 or so distinct CDR3 sequences on record, around 19% of them singletons. 3.5% to 4% of the sample comes from the top ten.

The TCR was taken from a middle-aged man with non-small cell lung cancer. Sequenced: lung tumor tissue.

The sequence in DNA is TGTGCCAGCAGCTGGTGGGGGATGAACACTGAAGCTTTCTTT. It translates as CASSWWGMNTEAFF. The receptor chain draws on TRBV7-2 and TRBJ1-1; TRBD1 is a weak D gene call, 5 bases matching. The germline V gene yields SGHTA for CDR1 and FQGNSA for CDR2. CDR3 length: 14 amino acids, cysteine to phenylalanine. Kept here is only the CDR3 DNA, which spans 42 bases and is read in frame from base 1. Deletion took 4 bases off V and 0 bases off J, with a span of 9 bases between the germline ends.